This entry lists 24 T cell receptor beta chains sequenced from one sample in a study of blood T cell repertoires in COVID-19. Assay: immunoSEQ multiplex PCR; the TCRdb copy retains only in-frame clones and omits some. The profile shows approximately 290,000 clones, roughly 91% of them singletons. Sequenced: peripheral blood. Every receptor here comes from a man aged 30 to 45 with acute or convalescent COVID-19.

The chain employs TRBV19 and TRBJ1-1; 8 nucleotides align to TRBD1. CDR1 and CDR2 (germline): LNHDA, SQIVND (reference sequence). The junction had 7 bases not matched to a gene; V was cut back by 6 bases and J by 4 bases. The CDR3 sequence is 14 residues long. CDR3 residues: CASRLKTGGTEAFF. DNA of the CDR3: TGTGCCAGTAGACTTAAAACAGGGGGCACTGAAGCTTTCTTT.

This clone appeared a single time. J is TRBJ1-2 and V is TRBV7-9, with a tentative D call TRBD1 (6 bases). The CDR3 spans 16 residues. The germline CDR1 and CDR2 sequences are SEHNR and FQNEAQ (reference sequence). Between the trimmed V and J ends, which lost 1 base and 0 bases, there was a span of 12 bases. Here the CDR3 reads CASSLEGRGANYGYTF. The CDR3 nucleotides read TGTGCCAGCAGCTTAGAGGGCAGGGGAGCTAACTATGGCTACACCTTC.

The chain uses TRBV20-1 and TRBJ2-3, with D uncertain. There are 13 residues in the CDR3. V was trimmed by 3 bases and J by 1 base, leaving 8 bases between them. Germline assignment: CDR1 DFQATT and CDR2 SNEGSKA (reference sequence). The CDR3 loop is CSASFSRTDTQYF. CDR3 DNA sequence: TGCAGTGCTAGTTTCTCTCGCACAGATACGCAGTATTTT.

The V and J genes are TRBV5-1 and TRBJ2-3; no definite D call. Germline CDR1 is SGHRS and CDR2 is YFSETQ. Trimming pared 7 bases from V and 0 bases from J, leaving 9 bases between. There are 13 residues in the CDR3. The CDR3 loop is CASGDGSTDTQYF. The CDR3 coding sequence is TGCGCCAGCGGAGACGGTAGCACAGATACGCAGTATTTT.

This chain links TRBV19 with TRBJ1-5; TRBD1 aligns across 11 bases. Unmatched junction bases numbered 4, after V lost 5 bases and J lost 7 bases. The CDR3 is 14 residues long. Germline V gene sequence: CDR1 LNHDA, CDR2 SQIVND (reference sequence). Written as DNA, the CDR3 is TGTGCCAGTAGTTGGGGACAGGGGGGACAGCCCCAGCATTTT. Protein sequence: CASSWGQGGQPQHF.

The chain recombines TRBV28 with TRBJ1-3; D unresolved. V was shortened by 0 bases and J by 1 base, with 7 bases between the two germline ends. Per germline, CDR1 MDHEN and CDR2 SYDVKM. The CDR3 spans 15 residues. The CDR3 nucleotides are TGTGCCAGCAGTTTATGGAGGGTATCTGGAAACACCATATATTTT. It is translated as CASSLWRVSGNTIYF.

This clone was seen a single time. This chain connects TRBV10-1 to TRBJ1-6, with TRBD1 as a possible D gene (6 bases). CDR3 size: 13 residues. With 3 bases removed from V and 7 bases from J, the gap between germline ends came to 7 bases. Germline values: CDR1 WNHNN, CDR2 SYGVQD (reference sequence). The CDR3 sequence is CASSDDRNSPLHF. The CDR3 nucleotides are TGCGCCAGCAGTGACGACAGGAATTCACCCCTCCACTTT.

The chain joins TRBV19 to TRBJ2-2; the match to TRBD2 covers 7 bases. Germline trimming cut 8 bases from V and 1 base from J; bases unmatched to any gene: 10. This CDR3 contains 16 residues. CDR1 and CDR2 (germline): LNHDA, SQIVND (reference sequence). CDR3 nucleotides: TGTGCCAGTGTGACTAGCAGGGCATTGAACACCGGGGAGCTGTTTTTT. Its translation is CASVTSRALNTGELFF.

The chain links TRBV18 to TRBJ1-6; weak D call: TRBD1 (6 bases). The CDR3 length is 15 residues. Trimming took off 4 bases at V and 6 bases at J, with 13 bases between the two ends. CDR1 is KGHSH, CDR2 LQKENI, per germline. This CDR3 is CASSLQTGPNSPLHF. DNA of the CDR3: TGTGCCAGCTCACTACAGACAGGCCCTAATTCACCCCTCCACTTT.

The rearrangement uses TRBV2 and TRBJ1-1, with a weak D call TRBD1 (6 bases). The V end lost 7 bases, the J end lost 5 bases, and 14 bases lay between the germline ends. The CDR3 consists of 13 residues. Germline CDR1 reads SNHLY; CDR2 reads FYNNEI. CDR3 DNA sequence: TGTGCCAGCACTGAGGGGGGAGGGACTGAAGCTTTCTTT. Translating it yields CASTEGGGTEAFF.

With respect to this clone: Other DNA sequences of this sample code for an identical CDR3. The V gene is TRBV3-1 (or the pseudogene TRBV3-2), the J gene TRBJ2-7, with no clear D. The V end lost 1 base, the J end lost 1 base, and 2 bases lay between the germline ends. This CDR3 has 12 amino acids. Germline CDR1 reads LGHDT; CDR2 reads YNNKEL (reference sequence). This CDR3 reads CASSQASYEQYF. The CDR3 bases are TGTGCCAGCAGCCAAGCATCCTACGAGCAGTACTTC.

This rearrangement joins TRBV3-1 (or the pseudogene TRBV3-2) to TRBJ2-3; tentatively, D is TRBD2 (6 bases). Germline-derived CDR1 and CDR2 are LGHDT and YNNKEL (reference sequence). V gave up 4 bases and J gave up 3 bases, with 23 bases separating them. This CDR3 contains 18 residues. The CDR3 DNA sequence: TGTGCCAGCAGCCGCATTCGGGGGTCCGGGAGAGGAACAGATACGCAGTATTTT. Amino acids: CASSRIRGSGRGTDTQYF.

CDR3 coding DNA: TGTGCCAGCAGTTGGGACAGCTCCTACGAGCAGTACTTC. Encoded protein: CASSWDSSYEQYF. The chain joins TRBV2 to TRBJ2-7, with 7 positions matching TRBD1. From germline, CDR1 is SNHLY and CDR2 FYNNEI. CDR3 size: 13 residues. J lost 0 bases, V lost 5 bases, and 1 base had no gene match.

J is TRBJ2-1 and V is TRBV6-1, with a weak D call TRBD2 (6 bases). This CDR3 comprises 13 residues. V was shortened by 1 base and J by 10 bases, with 11 bases between the two germline ends. From germline, CDR1 is MNHNS and CDR2 SASEGT. The CDR3 nucleotides read TGTGCCAGCAGTGAAGGCCCCCGGGGGGAGCAGTTCTTC. It codes for CASSEGPRGEQFF.

The chain couples TRBV27 to TRBJ2-2; 7 nucleotides align to TRBD1. This CDR3 has 17 residues. The trim removed 7 bases at V and 5 bases at J, leaving 16 bases unmatched. Per germline, CDR1 MNHEY and CDR2 SMNVEV (reference sequence). The CDR3 loop reads CASTLMTGRGYTGELFF. CDR3 nucleotide sequence: TGTGCCAGCACCCTAATGACAGGGCGAGGGTATACCGGGGAGCTGTTTTTT.

With regard to this clone: At one end the junction does not follow the germline gene, possibly because of a read error. The gene calls are TRBV6-1 and TRBJ1-2, with D uncertain. CDR3 length: 13 amino acids. Germline V lookup: CDR1 MNHNS, CDR2 SASEGT. This CDR3 is CASREGWFAGYTF. Here the CDR3 DNA reads TGTGCCAGCAGGGAAGGTTGGTTCGCGGGCTACACCTTC.

The CDR3, as DNA: TGTGCCAGCAGCGTAGGAGGAGAGACCCAGTACTTC. Protein product: CASSVGGETQYF. This rearrangement joins TRBV9 to TRBJ2-5, with D unresolved. The V end was cut by 0 bases, the J end by 4 bases, with 4 bases between. Germline lookup yields CDR1 SGDLS and CDR2 YYNGEE. The CDR3 has 12 amino acids. The full variable domain, completed using reference TRBV9 and TRBJ2-5, is DSGVTQTPKHLITATGQRVTLRCSPRSGDLSVYWYQQSLDQGLQFLIQYYNGEERAKGNILERFSAQQFPDLHSELNLSSLELGDSALYFCASSVGGETQYFGPGTRLLVL.

The chain uses TRBV7-9 and TRBJ2-2, with D maybe TRBD1 (6 bases). Trimming removed 6 bases from V and 0 bases from J, with 14 bases in between. This CDR3 is built from 16 residues. In germline, CDR1 is SEHNR, CDR2 FQNEAQ (reference sequence). The chain's CDR3 is CASRPRGPANTGELFF. DNA for the CDR3: TGTGCCAGCAGACCCAGGGGACCCGCGAACACCGGGGAGCTGTTTTTT.

In DNA form, the CDR3 reads TGCGCCAGCAGACGAGATTTCACTGAAGCTTTCTTT. It encodes CASRRDFTEAFF. This chain uses TRBV10-2 with TRBJ1-1; D call uncertain. V gave up 6 bases and J gave up 4 bases, with 9 bases separating them. CDR1 is WSHSY and CDR2 is SAAADI in the germline V gene. The CDR3 is 12 amino acids.

The chain recombines TRBV7-9 with TRBJ1-5; no definite D call. Trimming removed 5 bases at V and 4 bases at J, with 9 bases between. Germline CDR1 and CDR2: SEHNR and FQNEAQ (reference sequence). CDR3 length equals 13 residues. The CDR3 loop reads CASSQNANQPQHF. The CDR3 DNA is TGTGCCAGCAGCCAAAACGCGAATCAGCCCCAGCATTTT.

The gene calls are TRBV5-8 and TRBJ2-5; the D is unclear. V was shortened by 1 base and J by 2 bases, with 9 bases between the two germline ends. CDR3 length: 14 residues. Germline values: CDR1 SGHTS, CDR2 YDEGEE. The CDR3 spells CASSLKQLQETQYF. The DNA of the CDR3 is TGTGCCAGCAGCTTGAAACAGCTTCAAGAGACCCAGTACTTC.

V is TRBV5-1 and J is TRBJ1-1; D unclear. The CDR3 length is 14 residues. Germline CDR1 reads SGHRS; CDR2 reads YFSETQ. V was shortened by 3 bases and J by 0 bases, with 9 bases between the two germline ends. CDR3 sequence reads: CASSSLTVNTEAFF. CDR3 nucleotide sequence: TGCGCCAGCAGCTCTCTTACAGTGAACACTGAAGCTTTCTTT.

The chain couples TRBV18 to TRBJ2-1; 7 bases line up with TRBD2. Germline V gene data show CDR1 as KGHSH and CDR2 as LQKENI. This CDR3 is built from 17 residues. With 0 bases clipped from V and 2 bases from J, the junction kept 7 bases outside the gene matches. The CDR3 protein is CASSPPSVSGTYNEQFF. The CDR3 DNA reads TGTGCCAGCTCACCACCCTCTGTGAGCGGGACCTACAATGAGCAGTTCTTC.

This rearrangement joins TRBV4-2 to TRBJ2-3; 14 bases fit TRBD2. Trimming cost V 4 bases and J 5 bases; bases outside gene matches: 2. Germline V gene data show CDR1 as LGHNA and CDR2 as YNFKEQ. The CDR3 has 15 residues. The CDR3 region is CASSRLAGGRDTQYF. DNA of the CDR3: TGTGCCAGCAGCCGACTAGCGGGGGGGAGAGATACGCAGTATTTT.